This T cell receptor beta chain is from a study of blood T cell repertoires in COVID-19. The CDR3 is made up of 15 amino acids. V lost 6 bases and J lost 2, with 16 bases in between. Per the germline V gene, CDR1 is SGDLS and CDR2 is YYNGEE. This clone was counted only a few times. Assay used: immunoSEQ multiplex PCR; TCRdb lists only in-frame clones, some missing. The profile covers approximately 150,000 clones, with more than 70% appearing a single time and 1.4% taken by the ten largest. The sample consisted of peripheral blood. V and J are TRBV9 and TRBJ2-3, with a tentative D call TRBD2 (6 bases). This TCR came from a man aged 60-69 years with acute or convalescent COVID-19. CDR3 DNA: TGTGCCAGCACGATAGGCGGGGCCTCCACAGATACGCAGTATTTT. Protein product: CASTIGGASTDTQYF.